The clone carrying this TCR beta chain was observed many times. This specimen belongs to a study of response to subunit inactivated influenza vaccine. Each CDR3 protein gets one entry after TCRdb re-called the RT-PCR reads with MiXCR. Among roughly 550,000 distinct CDR3 sequences listed, 20% to 25% were seen once. Germline lookup yields CDR1 DFQATT and CDR2 SNEGSKA (reference sequence). V lost 7 bases and J lost 6, with 22 bases in between. The CDR3 loop spans 15 amino acids. These same data were also listed under a study on T cells expressing NK-cell markers. That investigation notes: For TCR beta, cDNA was produced by 5'RACE template switching with UMIs.

The rearrangement uses TRBV20-1 and TRBJ2-1; maybe TRBD1 (6 bases). The sequence came from a man in his fifties who received an inactivated influenza vaccine. The sequencing here drew on CD4+ T cells sorted from PBMCs, taken 12 days after vaccination. The CDR3 nucleotides are TGCAGTGGAGAGTTTGGGGGACAAGGAGTCAATGAGCAGTTCTTC. This sequence encodes CSGEFGGQGVNEQFF.